A single sample is the source of the 9 T cell receptor beta chains below, sequenced in a study of T-cell reconstitution after alpha-beta-depleted transplantation in children. It was with unique molecular identifiers that the TCRbeta library was prepared. TCRdb analysed the PCR reads with MiXCR anew, one entry per CDR3 protein. The repertoire holds about 460,000 distinct CDR3 sequences, with under 15% as singletons. This specimen consisted of PBMCs from the stem cell graft donor, obtained from the stem cell graft. The receptor source for this set is a human donor who donated a stem cell graft to a child with combined immunodeficiency.

The gene calls are TRBV6-5 and TRBJ2-1, with TRBD2 identical over 10 bases. Trimming took 4 bases from V and 8 from J; bases not matched to a gene: 8. The CDR3 runs 15 residues. Germline V gene lookup returns CDR1 MNHEY and CDR2 SVGAGI. The CDR3 DNA sequence: TGTGCCAGCAGTTCGAGCGGGGGGGCGTCGCATGAGCAGTTCTTC. This codes for CASSSSGGASHEQFF.

This clonotype was found many times. The chain couples TRBV12-3 or TRBV12-4 to TRBJ2-3; 11 nucleotides agree with TRBD2. The trim removed 7 bases at V and 2 bases at J, leaving 11 bases unmatched. There are 17 residues in the CDR3. CDR3 sequence reads: CASTSALLAGVTDTQYF. The CDR3 bases are TGTGCCAGCACCTCGGCCTTACTAGCGGGAGTCACAGATACGCAGTATTTT.

This clonotype was recorded many times. V usage is TRBV7-3 and J usage is TRBJ2-1; 8 bases fit TRBD1. With V trimmed by 1 base and J by 7 bases, 3 bases remained unmatched. The germline V gene has CDR1 SGHTA and CDR2 FQGTGA. CDR3 length equals 14 residues. The CDR3 DNA is TGTGCCAGCAGCTTAATGGACAGGGATAATGAGCAGTTCTTC. Protein sequence: CASSLMDRDNEQFF.

The chain links TRBV6-5 to TRBJ2-5, with unresolved D. The CDR3 runs 17 residues. V dropped 0 bases and J dropped 5 bases, with 19 bases sitting between them. Germline loops: CDR1 MNHEY, CDR2 SVGAGI. The CDR3 DNA follows: TGTGCCAGCAGTTACTCGGGCCCTCCAGAAGGGTTGGAGACCCAGTACTTC. It codes for CASSYSGPPEGLETQYF.

This clonotype came up a few times. The V gene is TRBV27, the J gene TRBJ2-1; D is unresolved. This CDR3 has 15 residues. The V and J ends lost 2 bases and 9 bases respectively, with 17 bases between them. Germline CDR1 MNHEY, CDR2 SMNVEV (reference sequence). The CDR3 nucleotides are TGTGCCAGCAGTTTAGGGTTCTTGGCGAGGACTGAGCAGTTCTTC. Its protein is CASSLGFLARTEQFF.

This clonotype was seen ten or more times. The CDR3 DNA sequence: TGCGCCAGCAGCCAAGTGTTGGTGCCCCAGCATTTT. Protein sequence: CASSQVLVPQHF. This rearrangement joins TRBV4-3 to TRBJ1-5; D is unclear. The CDR3 has 12 amino acids. CDR1 is LGHNA, CDR2 YSLEER, per germline. With 1 base removed from V and 9 bases from J, the gap between germline ends came to 7 bases.

The table lists this clonotype with a few counts. The chain employs TRBV12-3 or TRBV12-4 and TRBJ2-7, with 7 bases identical to TRBD2. The CDR3 totals 17 residues. The V and J ends lost 5 bases and 3 bases, in that order; junction bases with no gene match: 16. The CDR3 sequence is CASSPLFGSGFLYEQYF. Written as DNA, the CDR3 is TGTGCCAGCAGTCCCCTTTTTGGTAGCGGGTTCCTCTACGAGCAGTACTTC.

This clonotype was seen a few times. The J gene is TRBJ2-7, the V gene TRBV12-3 or TRBV12-4; D gene unclear. This CDR3 has 12 residues. V lost 3 bases and J 7 bases, leaving 10 bases between the germline ends. CDR3 nucleotide sequence: TGTGCCAGCAGTTTCGGTCTGTTGGAGCAGTACTTC. It yields the protein CASSFGLLEQYF.

This clonotype occurred a few times. The chain employs TRBV29-1 and TRBJ2-1; tentatively, D is TRBD1 or TRBD2 (6 bases each). This CDR3 comprises 15 residues. The V end was cut by 1 base, the J end by 4 bases, with 14 bases between. Germline loops: CDR1 SQVTM, CDR2 ANQGSEA. CDR3 loop: CSVEAKGGRYNEQFF. In DNA, the CDR3 is TGCAGCGTTGAAGCTAAGGGGGGTAGATACAATGAGCAGTTCTTC.